Below are 26 T cell receptor beta chains sequenced from a single sample in a study of tumor and adjacent non-tumor tissue in lung cancer (dated by TCRdb to the late 2010s). Library preparation employed multiplex PCR. The sequencer was an Illumina HiSeq 2500. TCRbeta libraries were built by three rounds of nested PCR using primers (Table S4), following protocols modified from ARM-PCR. The public reads were run again by TCRdb, first through fastp at Q25 and then through MiXCR, and only productive beta chains were kept. One record per CDR3 amino acid sequence lists the most common genes and DNA. This sample comprises fewer than 130,000 distinct CDR3 sequences, approximately 87% of them detected only once. 22% of the sample is taken by the ten largest. RNA was isolated from bulk unsorted tissue, and RNA quality was assessed with a NanoDrop ND-1000 and an Agilent 2100. Material for sequencing was lung tumor tissue. The receptors come from a man between 65 and 80 years old with non-small cell lung cancer.

Regarding this clonotype: Possible read error: a much larger clone is one base away. The genes are TRBV20-1 and TRBJ1-5; weak D call: TRBD1 (5 bases). There are 17 residues in the CDR3. From germline, CDR1 is DFQATT and CDR2 SNEGSKA (reference sequence). The CDR3 reads CSDRDLVRGYSNQPQHF. In DNA, the CDR3 is TGCAGTGATAGAGATCTAGTTAGGGGTTATAGCAATCAGCCCCAGCATTTT.

In this sample, this clonotype turned up once. This may arise from a read error, as a much more abundant clone is one base away. The genes are TRBV20-1 and TRBJ1-4; no clear D gene. CDR3 length: 15 amino acids. Germline values: CDR1 DFQATT, CDR2 SNEGSKA (reference sequence). The CDR3 loop reads CNARDVEGTNEKLFF. Written as DNA, the CDR3 is TGCAATGCTAGAGATGTCGAGGGAACTAATGAAAAACTGTTTTTT.

On this clonotype: This CDR3 is missing its conserved last phenylalanine or tryptophan, likely due to a read error. The gene calls are TRBV11-3 and TRBJ2-1; 14 bases are a match to TRBD2. The germline CDR1 and CDR2 sequences are SGHNT and YENEEA. This CDR3 has 17 residues. The CDR3 loop reads CASSLLGTSGGYNDQFI. The CDR3 coding sequence is TGTGCCAGCAGCCTCCTAGGGACTAGCGGGGGTTACAATGATCAGTTCATC.

As for this clonotype: Its ends do not fully match the called genes, so a read error is possible. The chain employs TRBV6-1 and TRBJ2-2; the D gene is possibly TRBD2 (7 bases). This CDR3 region has 15 residues. Germline V CDR1 and CDR2: MNHNS, SASEGT. The CDR3 loop is CASSLGGAYTGKLIF. The CDR3, as DNA: TGTGCCAGCAGCTTAGGGGGGGCGTACACCGGGAAGCTGATTTTT.

Comments on this clonotype: The junction differs from germline at one of its ends, possibly a read error. The V gene is TRBV6-5, the J gene TRBJ2-3, with 8 bases fitting TRBD2. The CDR3 runs to 17 residues. CDR1 and CDR2 (germline): MNHEY, SVGAGI. CDR3 DNA sequence: TGTGCCAGCAGTTCCTCGTGGGGTAGCGGGACAACAGTTACGCAGTATTTT. Translated: CASSSSWGSGTTVTQYF.

Concerning this clonotype itself: Being one base from a much bigger clone, this may be a read error. The chain joins TRBV20-1 to TRBJ1-2, with D tentatively TRBD1 (5 bases). CDR1 is DFQATT, CDR2 SNEGSKA, per germline (reference sequence). The CDR3 is made up of 11 amino acids. Trimming pared 6 bases from V and 4 bases from J, leaving 9 bases between. CDR3 nucleotides: TGCAGTGCGTTGGGGGGCTATGGCTACACCTTC. Its protein is CSALGGYGYTF.

For this clonotype: Sequence at one end of the junction differs from germline and may be a read error. This chain connects TRBV29-1 to TRBJ2-3, with D possibly TRBD2 on 7 matching bases. Per the germline V gene, CDR1 is SQVTM and CDR2 is ANQGSEA. The CDR3 is 13 amino acids. The CDR3 protein is CSIEGGGKDTQYF. DNA of the CDR3: TGCAGCATTGAGGGGGGGGGAAAAGATACGCAGTATTTT.

The CDR3 here is CASSQDLLRGYRRKLFF. DNA for the CDR3: TGTGCCAGCAGCCAAGATCTTTTAAGAGGATATCGGAGGAAACTGTTTTTT. V usage is TRBV4-2 and J usage is TRBJ1-4; unclear D gene. Germline CDR1 reads LGHNA; CDR2 reads YNFKEQ. Trimming cost V 0 bases and J 11 bases, with 22 bases left between them. This CDR3 is 17 amino acids long.

With respect to this clonotype: Compared with germline, one end of the junction differs, possibly owing to a read error. The V gene is TRBV13, the J gene TRBJ2-2, with 7 bases lining up with TRBD1. CDR3 length: 16 residues. Germline V lookup: CDR1 PRHDT, CDR2 FYEKMQ (reference sequence). DNA for the CDR3: TGTACCAGCAGCTTAGGGACAGCTTCGGTCACCGGGGAGCTGTTGTTT. Its translation is CTSSLGTASVTGELLF.

With respect to this clonotype: One end of the junction fails to match germline, which may point to a read error. The rearrangement links TRBV11-3 to TRBJ2-7, with D perhaps matching TRBD1 or TRBD2 (5 bases each). From germline, CDR1 is SGHNT and CDR2 YENEEA. The CDR3 totals 15 residues. In DNA, the CDR3 is TGTGCCAGCAGCTTAGATGGGACCCAGGCTCGCAAGCATTACTTC. This encodes CASSLDGTQARKHYF.

To note about this clonotype: With a much larger clone just one base away, this may be a read error. This CDR3 reads CASRKNHGYTF. The CDR3 nucleotides read TGTGCCAGCAGAAAAAACCATGGCTACACCTTC. The chain couples TRBV28 to TRBJ1-2; D is uncertain. V gave up 6 bases and J gave up 6 bases, with 8 bases separating them. Germline loops: CDR1 MDHEN, CDR2 SYDVKM. The CDR3 loop spans 11 amino acids.

On this clonotype itself: An end of the junction differs from the germline gene, which may be a read error. This rearrangement joins TRBV19 to TRBJ1-2, with D perhaps matching TRBD1 (5 bases). The germline V gene encodes CDR1 LNHDA and CDR2 SQIVND (reference sequence). The CDR3 is made up of 14 amino acids. This CDR3 reads CASNIIWGIHSYTF. In nucleotides, the CDR3 is TGTGCCAGTAATATAATCTGGGGGATTCATAGCTACACCTTC.

On this clonotype: Relative to the germline gene, one junction end is altered; a read error may explain this. The chain carries TRBV5-4 and TRBJ1-5; the D gene is possibly TRBD1 (5 bases). The CDR3 is 14 amino acids. CDR1 and CDR2 (germline): SGHNT, YYREEE (reference sequence). The CDR3 spells CASSVQGRNQPQRF. The CDR3 DNA is TGTGCCAGCAGCGTGCAGGGCCGCAATCAGCCTCAGCGTTTT. Full variable domain (outside the CDR3, taken from reference TRBV5-4 and TRBJ1-5): ETGVTQSPTHLIKTRGQQVTLRCSSQSGHNTVSWYQQALGQGPQFIFQYYREEENGRGNFPPRFSGLQFPNYSSELNVNALELDDSALYLCASSVQGRNQPQRFGDGTRLSIL.

This clonotype was seen once. At one end, the junction sequence differs from germline, possibly due to a read error. The chain links TRBV29-1 to TRBJ1-1; no firm D call. Per germline, CDR1 SQVTM and CDR2 ANQGSEA. The CDR3 sequence is 12 residues long. The CDR3 spells CGVVAEKSEAFF. The CDR3 DNA is TGCGGCGTTGTGGCGGAGAAGTCTGAAGCTTTCTTT.

On this clonotype: The junction departs from germline at one end; a sequencing error may be responsible. The J gene is TRBJ2-2, the V gene TRBV29-1; 10 bases match TRBD2. Per the germline V gene, CDR1 is SQVTM and CDR2 is ANQGSEA. CDR3 size: 14 residues. The CDR3: CSADVAGGIGELFF. CDR3 in DNA: TGTAGCGCTGATGTAGCGGGGGGCATCGGGGAGCTGTTTTTT.

Worth noting for this clonotype: The junction does not match germline at one end; this may be a read error. The chain links TRBV6-4 to TRBJ1-2; 8 bases fit TRBD1. The CDR3 covers 14 residues. From germline, CDR1 is MRHNA and CDR2 SNTAGT. The CDR3 DNA follows: TGTGCCAGTAGTGACACCACCGGGACAGGCTTTTCGACCTTC. Its translation: CASSDTTGTGFSTF.

Written as DNA, the CDR3 is TGCAGTGTTACTAACGCGGAACTAGCGATTTACGAGCAGTACTTC. Protein sequence: CSVTNAELAIYEQYF. The chain uses TRBV20-1 and TRBJ2-7, with 7 bases lining up with TRBD2. Per the germline V gene, CDR1 is DFQATT and CDR2 is SNEGSKA (reference sequence). This CDR3 spans 15 amino acids. J lost 4 bases, V lost 7 bases, and 16 bases had no gene match.

In DNA form, the CDR3 reads TGTGCCAGCAGTATGGGGCAGGTCTCCTACGAGCAGTACTTC. This gives the protein CASSMGQVSYEQYF. The V call is TRBV11-2, the J call TRBJ2-7; maybe TRBD1 (5 bases). Trimming stripped 6 bases from V and 0 bases from J, with 12 bases between. Germline values: CDR1 SGHAT, CDR2 FQNNGV. The CDR3 length is 14 residues.

Concerning this clonotype itself: At one of its ends the junction is not consistent with the germline gene, which may arise from a read error. The chain carries TRBV11-3 and TRBJ1-1; D remains ambiguous. CDR3 length: 16 residues. CDR1 SGHNT and CDR2 YENEEA come from the germline V gene. CDR3 loop: CASSLKVGWMNTEAFF. The DNA of the CDR3 is TGTGCCAGTAGCTTAAAGGTAGGGTGGATGAACACTGAAGCTTTCTTT.

As to this clonotype: This may stem from a read error, because a much larger clone lies one nucleotide away. This rearrangement joins TRBV20-1 to TRBJ2-1; TRBD2 matches 12 bases. After removal of 8 bases from V and 7 bases from J, the junction contained 9 bases not matched to a gene. Germline CDR1 is DFQATT and CDR2 is SNEGSKA (reference sequence). The CDR3 loop spans 14 amino acids. The CDR3 nucleotides are TGCAGTACAATGACTAGCGGGAGAATTAATGAGCAGTTCTTC. Protein sequence: CSTMTSGRINEQFF.

Regarding this clonotype: The limits of the CDR3 on the DNA are not certain, so only TCRdb's listed CDR3 is given. J is TRBJ2-5 and V is TRBV4-1; the table names TRBD1, a call not compared with the DNA. The CDR3 is 14 residues long, counting both termini. Germline loops: CDR1 MGHRA, CDR2 YSYEKL. The CDR3 region is CASSKQWGQGTKYF.

The chain recombines TRBV9 with TRBJ1-2; 12 bases agree with TRBD1. The trim removed 4 bases at V and 13 bases at J, leaving 14 bases unmatched. Germline-derived CDR1 and CDR2 are SGDLS and YYNGEE. The CDR3 runs 15 residues. The CDR3, as DNA: TGTGCCAGCAGCATAGAGGGACAGGGGGCTCTGGGACTCACCTTC. This sequence encodes CASSIEGQGALGLTF.

In the case of this clonotype: This CDR3 is missing its conserved last phenylalanine or tryptophan, likely due to a read error. As DNA, the CDR3 is TGTGCCAGCACTAGGATGGGGGGGAACACTGAAGCTTTCTCT. It is translated as CASTRMGGNTEAFS. V gene TRBV11-2 combines with J gene TRBJ1-1; tentative D call: TRBD1 (5 bases). This CDR3 is built from 14 residues. V was cut by 7 bases and J by 1 base, with 13 bases left in between. Germline CDR1 SGHAT, CDR2 FQNNGV.

In regard to this clonotype: Being one base from a much bigger clone, this may be a read error. The chain employs TRBV24-1 and TRBJ2-1, with 10 bases aligning to TRBD2. Germline loops: CDR1 KGHDR, CDR2 SFDVKD. This CDR3 comprises 16 residues. The V segment lost 0 bases and the J segment 10 bases; nucleotides outside the gene matches: 8. The CDR3: CATSDLLAGAGKEQFF. DNA of the CDR3: TGTGCCACCAGTGATTTGCTAGCGGGGGCCGGGAAAGAGCAGTTCTTC.

Points on this clonotype: This may come from a read error, since a much larger clone is one base off. This sequence joins TRBV24-1 and TRBJ2-1; TRBD2 agrees at 14 bases. Unmatched junction bases numbered 19, after V lost 8 bases and J lost 8 bases. The length of the CDR3 is 19 residues. Germline V lookup: CDR1 KGHDR, CDR2 SFDVKD. The CDR3: CATTARPGTSGRHEDEQFF. In DNA, the CDR3 is TGTGCCACCACTGCCAGGCCCGGGACTAGCGGGAGACATGAGGATGAGCAGTTCTTC.

The rearrangement links TRBV29-1 to TRBJ2-5; 7 bases are shared with TRBD2. Germline CDR1 and CDR2: SQVTM and ANQGSEA. V dropped 4 bases and J dropped 5; count of bases not matched to a gene: 4. The CDR3 loop spans 12 amino acids. CDR3 amino acids: CSVGTSRETQYF. The CDR3, as DNA: TGCAGCGTTGGGACTAGTCGGGAGACCCAGTACTTC.